This is a list of T cell receptor beta chains from one sample in a study of blood T cell repertoires in COVID-19. Clones were sequenced by immunoSEQ multiplex PCR, and TCRdb holds only the in-frame ones, with some missing. The sample has roughly 180,000 clones; roughly 80% are singletons. Sequencing used PBMCs or T cells enriched from blood (not recorded which). The receptors shown here come from a man in his 60s who had been exposed to COVID-19. Each CDR3 is given with its conserved first and last residue. A D gene is named only where the DNA matches it firmly. The size of a clone is reported for some rows only, either as once, few or many, or as a class for expanded clones.

j_gene,v_gene,d_gene,abundance,CDR3aa,CDR3nt
TRBJ2-7,TRBV19,TRBD2,.,CASRRSGLGDYEQYF,TGTGCCAGCCGACGCTCCGGACTAGGGGACTACGAGCAGTACTTC
TRBJ2-2,TRBV28,TRBD1,.,CASSSYSGTGGTGSPGELFF,TGTGCCAGCAGTTCGTACTCCGGGACAGGGGGCACAGGTTCTCCCGGGGAGCTGTTTTTT
TRBJ1-4,TRBV19,TRBD1,.,CASSVTGNGEKLFF,TGTGCCAGTAGTGTGACAGGGAATGGCGAAAAACTGTTTTTT
TRBJ1-2,TRBV19,.,.,CASSIGSRVNYGYTF,TGTGCCAGTAGTATAGGTTCCAGGGTGAACTATGGCTACACCTTC
TRBJ2-1,TRBV21-1,.,.,CASSKADRLVGWGSSYNEQFF,.
TRBJ1-2,TRBV4-1,.,.,CASSPPDSVYGYTF,TGCGCCAGCAGCCCTCCAGACAGCGTCTATGGCTACACCTTC
TRBJ2-6,TRBV5-1,TRBD1,.,CASSFGTGDHFGANVLTF,TGCGCCAGCAGCTTTGGGACAGGGGATCACTTCGGGGCCAACGTCCTGACTTTC
TRBJ2-2,TRBV7-3,TRBD2,.,CASSLTRLAGGSGELFF,TGTGCCAGCAGCTTAACAAGGCTAGCGGGAGGGTCAGGGGAGCTGTTTTTT
TRBJ2-5,TRBV2,.,.,CASSLGGGLETQYF,TGTGCCAGCAGTCTGGGGGGTGGGTTGGAGACCCAGTACTTC
TRBJ1-3,TRBV15,.,.,CATSRGLLSGNTIYF,TGTGCCACCAGCAGGGGGCTTTTATCTGGAAACACCATATATTTT
TRBJ2-7,TRBV9,TRBD1,.,CASSAGDRAYEQYF,TGTGCCAGCAGCGCCGGAGACAGGGCCTACGAGCAGTACTTC
TRBJ2-2,TRBV4-1,.,once,CASSQNAGGPEELFF,TGCGCCAGCAGCCAAAATGCAGGGGGGCCGGAGGAGCTGTTTTTT
TRBJ2-1,TRBV7-8,.,.,CASSPRTDNNEQFF,TGTGCCAGCAGCCCCCGGACAGATAACAATGAGCAGTTCTTC
TRBJ2-1,TRBV7-2,TRBD2,once,CASSSTPGLAGDEQFF,TGTGCCAGCAGCTCTACTCCGGGACTAGCGGGCGATGAGCAGTTCTTC
TRBJ2-7,TRBV19,TRBD2,once,CASAKESGRKLEQYF,TGTGCCAGCGCAAAAGAAAGCGGGAGAAAGCTCGAGCAGTACTTC
TRBJ2-1,TRBV9,TRBD1,.,CASSVAPTGVLNEQFF,TGTGCCAGCAGCGTAGCTCCGACAGGGGTCCTCAATGAGCAGTTCTTC
TRBJ1-1,TRBV7-2,.,.,CASSWTPNTEAFF,TGTGCCAGCAGCTGGACACCCAACACTGAAGCTTTCTTT
TRBJ1-5,TRBV28,.,.,CASTVPNQPQHF,TGTGCCAGCACCGTTCCCAATCAGCCCCAGCATTTT
TRBJ1-2,TRBV27,TRBD1,.,CASSLSMGTGTTFYGYTF,TGTGCCAGCAGTTTATCGATGGGGACAGGGACCACCTTCTATGGCTACACCTTC
TRBJ1-2,TRBV12-3/TRBV12-4,TRBD1,.,CASSLTGTGGYTF,TGTGCCAGCAGTTTAACGGGGACAGGGGGCTACACCTTC
TRBJ1-5,TRBV24-1,.,.,CATSDSHLYSNQPQHF,TGTGCCACCAGTGATTCTCACCTCTATAGCAATCAGCCCCAGCATTTT
TRBJ2-2,TRBV18,TRBD1,.,CASSTLTGTGVPGELFF,TGTGCCAGCTCAACCTTAACCGGGACAGGGGTACCCGGGGAGCTGTTTTTT
TRBJ1-4,TRBV5-1,.,.,CASSLNGGNEKLFF,TGCGCCAGCAGCTTGAACGGGGGTAATGAAAAACTGTTTTTT
TRBJ2-1,TRBV27,.,.,CASKSGSNNEQFF,TGTGCCAGCAAATCCGGGTCCAATAATGAGCAGTTCTTC
TRBJ1-1,TRBV14,.,.,CASSPPASRITEAFF,TGTGCCAGCAGCCCTCCCGCCTCCAGGATCACTGAAGCTTTCTTT
TRBJ2-7,TRBV4-1,TRBD2,.,CASSQVSYGTTSYEQYF,TGCGCCAGCAGCCAAGTGTCCTACGGGACTACCTCCTACGAGCAGTACTTC
TRBJ2-7,TRBV6-6,.,.,CATARGTYEQYF,TGTGCCACCGCCCGGGGAACCTACGAGCAGTACTTC
TRBJ2-7,TRBV5-6,.,.,CASSAKPGLYEQYF,TGTGCCAGCAGCGCAAAACCCGGACTTTACGAGCAGTACTTC
TRBJ2-5,TRBV7-2,TRBD2,.,CASSPIAGVETQYF,TGTGCCAGCAGTCCAATAGCGGGAGTGGAGACCCAGTACTTC
TRBJ1-3,TRBV14,.,.,CASSQGQFSGNTIYF,TGTGCCAGCAGCCAAGGCCAGTTCTCTGGAAACACCATATATTTT
TRBJ2-3,TRBV27,TRBD1,.,CASSYARGRGTDTQYF,TGTGCCAGCAGCTATGCCAGGGGGCGGGGTACAGATACGCAGTATTTT
TRBJ1-6,TRBV12-2,.,.,CASRLVRYESSPLHF,TGTGCAAGTCGCTTAGTTCGGTACGAGAGTTCACCCCTCCACTTT
TRBJ2-5,TRBV5-1,TRBD1,.,CASRQGMQETQYF,TGCGCCAGCCGACAGGGTATGCAAGAGACCCAGTACTTC
TRBJ2-3,TRBV7-2,TRBD1,.,CASSFSDRVPDTQYF,TGTGCCAGCAGCTTTTCCGACAGGGTCCCAGATACGCAGTATTTT
TRBJ2-3,TRBV9,TRBD2,once,CARSAGGGPDTQYF,TGTGCCCGCAGCGCCGGGGGGGGACCAGATACGCAGTATTTT
TRBJ2-7,TRBV11-2,.,.,CASSLEFSGREQYF,TGTGCCAGCAGCTTAGAATTTTCAGGGCGCGAGCAGTACTTC
TRBJ2-1,TRBV14,TRBD1,.,CASSQGDRYNEQFF,TGTGCCAGCAGCCAAGGGGACAGGTACAATGAGCAGTTCTTC